This T cell receptor (beta chain) emerged from a study of T cell responses to AZD1222 COVID-19 vaccine. Broader study findings: The sample set comprised mostly white British donors with more females, and clonal diversity was possibly underestimated. Increases in Spike-specific TCR breadth and depth were seen after two AZD1222 doses. The peak T cell response came first, and repertoires were sampled only after it.

Germline CDR1 LGHNA, CDR2 YNFKEQ. The CDR3 is made up of 16 amino acids. Unmatched junction bases numbered 7, after V lost 5 bases and J lost 8 bases. A word on this clone: Its specificity is unknown.

Clones were read by immunoSEQ multiplex PCR, and TCRdb kept only the in-frame ones, dropping some. Counted here are some 150,000 clones, 75% to 95% occurring once; the ten biggest clones make up 1.8%. This material consisted of peripheral blood, taken on day 0 of AZD1222 vaccination. The chain recombines TRBV4-2 with TRBJ2-1, with 15 bases lining up with TRBD2. This clonotype was sampled from an adult in good health. CDR3 loop: CASSAGLAGGIYEQFF. The CDR3 DNA reads as TGTGCCAGCAGCGCAGGACTAGCGGGAGGGATCTATGAGCAGTTCTTC.